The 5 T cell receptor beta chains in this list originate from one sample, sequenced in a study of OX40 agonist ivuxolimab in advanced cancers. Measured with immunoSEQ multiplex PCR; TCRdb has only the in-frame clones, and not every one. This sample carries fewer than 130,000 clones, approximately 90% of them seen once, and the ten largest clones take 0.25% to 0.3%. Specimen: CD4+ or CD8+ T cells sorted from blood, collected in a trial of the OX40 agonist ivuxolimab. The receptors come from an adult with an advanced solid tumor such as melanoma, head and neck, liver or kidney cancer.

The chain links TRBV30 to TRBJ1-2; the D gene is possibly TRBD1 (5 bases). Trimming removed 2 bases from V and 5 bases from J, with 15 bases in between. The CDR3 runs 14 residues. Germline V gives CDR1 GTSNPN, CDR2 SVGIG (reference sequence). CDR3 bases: TGTGCCTGGAGTAGTCGGGGCAGACCATATGGCTACACCTTC. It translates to CAWSSRGRPYGYTF.

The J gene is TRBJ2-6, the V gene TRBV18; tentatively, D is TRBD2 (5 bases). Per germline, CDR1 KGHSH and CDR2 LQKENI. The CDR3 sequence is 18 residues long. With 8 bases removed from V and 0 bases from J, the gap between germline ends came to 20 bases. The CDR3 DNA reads TGTGCCAGCGCCAGAGACGTTAGCGTCATCTCTGGGGCCAACGTCCTGACTTTC. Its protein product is CASARDVSVISGANVLTF.

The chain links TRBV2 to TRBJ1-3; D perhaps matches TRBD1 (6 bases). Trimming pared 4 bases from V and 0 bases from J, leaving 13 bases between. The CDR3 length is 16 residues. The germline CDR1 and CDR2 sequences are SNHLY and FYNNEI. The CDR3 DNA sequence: TGTGCCAGCAGTGTTAGCAGGGGAAGCTCTGGAAACACCATATATTTT. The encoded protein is CASSVSRGSSGNTIYF.

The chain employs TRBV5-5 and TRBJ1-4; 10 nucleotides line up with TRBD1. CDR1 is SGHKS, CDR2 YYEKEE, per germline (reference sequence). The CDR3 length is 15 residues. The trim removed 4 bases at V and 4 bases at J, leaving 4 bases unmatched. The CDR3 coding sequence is TGTGCCAGCAGCCCTAGGACAGGGGGTAATGAAAAACTGTTTTTT. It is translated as CASSPRTGGNEKLFF.

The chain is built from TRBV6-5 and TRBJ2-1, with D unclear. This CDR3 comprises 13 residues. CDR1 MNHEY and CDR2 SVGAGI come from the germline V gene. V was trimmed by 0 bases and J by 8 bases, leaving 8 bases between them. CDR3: CASSYSRIDEQFF. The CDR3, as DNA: TGTGCCAGCAGTTACTCGAGGATCGATGAGCAGTTCTTC.